This entry lists 9 T cell receptor beta chains sequenced from one sample in a study of cytomegalovirus exposure and HLA in healthy donors. It was with 60 Vbeta and 13 Jbeta primers that the PCR ran. Generated by immunoSEQ multiplex PCR, the TCRdb table keeps only in-frame clones and is missing some. Among about 140,000 clones listed, about 84% were seen once. The source material was PBMCs. The receptors stem from a male donor in good health and CMV-seronegative.

This clone came up a few times. The V gene is TRBV5-6, the J gene TRBJ2-7; TRBD2 might be the D (6 bases). Germline lookup yields CDR1 SGHDT and CDR2 YYEEEE. Between the trimmed V and J ends, which lost 0 bases and 2 bases, there was a span of 9 bases. This CDR3 is built from 14 residues. CDR3 nucleotides: TGTGCCAGCAGCTTGGCGGGGGAAACCTACGAGCAGTACTTC. Its protein is CASSLAGETYEQYF.

Details on this clone: One end of the junction varies from germline; a read error may be responsible. The chain uses TRBV10-3 and TRBJ1-5; D is possibly TRBD1 (6 bases). This CDR3 region has 16 residues. Germline-derived CDR1 and CDR2 are ENHRY and SYGVKD. In nucleotides, the CDR3 is TGTGCCATCGGTGAGTGGGGGCAACATAGCAATCAGCCCCAGCATTTT. It is translated as CAIGEWGQHSNQPQHF.

The chain employs TRBV12-5 and TRBJ1-5, with D tentatively TRBD1 (5 bases). Germline lookup yields CDR1 LGHNT and CDR2 FRNRAP. The CDR3 runs 15 residues. V gave up 1 base and J gave up 1 base, with 8 bases separating them. The CDR3 DNA sequence: TGTGCTAGTGGTTTGGAAGACAGCAGCAATCAGCCCCAGCATTTT. It specifies CASGLEDSSNQPQHF.

DNA of the CDR3: TGCGCCAGCAGCCAAGACTTTAGCGGGGGCACGGAGACCCAGTACTTC. Its protein is CASSQDFSGGTETQYF. This chain connects TRBV4-3 to TRBJ2-5; 9 positions agree with TRBD2. The junction had 7 bases not matched to a gene; V was cut back by 0 bases and J by 5 bases. Germline V gene sequence: CDR1 LGHNA, CDR2 YSLEER. The length of the CDR3 is 16 residues.

V usage is TRBV6-6 and J usage is TRBJ2-1, with 12 bases fitting TRBD2. The junction had 4 bases not matched to a gene; V was cut back by 5 bases and J by 8 bases. Per the germline V gene, CDR1 is MNHNY and CDR2 is SVGAGI (reference sequence). The length of the CDR3 is 14 residues. CDR3 nucleotide sequence: TGTGCCAGCAGTGACCTAGCGGGGGGGTATGAGCAGTTCTTC. It is translated as CASSDLAGGYEQFF.

This clone was observed a handful of times. The chain employs TRBV5-6 and TRBJ2-2; TRBD1 matches at 10 bases. There are 15 residues in the CDR3. J lost 6 bases, V lost 4 bases, and 6 bases had no gene match. CDR1 is SGHDT, CDR2 YYEEEE, per germline. For the CDR3, the DNA is TGTGCCAGCAGCCCGAAGACAGGGGGCCCCGGGGAGCTGTTTTTT. Encoded protein: CASSPKTGGPGELFF.

V usage is TRBV5-4 and J usage is TRBJ2-5, with D possibly matching TRBD1 (6 bases). Germline V gives CDR1 SGHNT, CDR2 YYREEE (reference sequence). The CDR3 sequence is 17 residues long. V was trimmed by 0 bases and J by 2 bases, leaving 17 bases between them. Here the CDR3 DNA reads TGTGCCAGCAGCTTGGGTTACAGGGTTGAGGAGCAAGAGACCCAGTACTTC. Its protein product is CASSLGYRVEEQETQYF.

The V and J genes are TRBV4-1 and TRBJ1-1, with 7 positions matching TRBD1. The CDR3 totals 14 residues. Unmatched junction bases numbered 3, after V lost 4 bases and J lost 1 base. The germline V gene encodes CDR1 MGHRA and CDR2 YSYEKL. The chain's CDR3 is CASSPGQTNTEAFF. CDR3 nucleotides: TGCGCCAGCAGCCCGGGACAGACGAACACTGAAGCTTTCTTT.

This sequence joins TRBV27 and TRBJ1-1; 9 positions agree with TRBD1. Germline-derived CDR1 and CDR2 are MNHEY and SMNVEV (reference sequence). The CDR3 extends over 14 amino acids. V lost 6 bases to trimming and J lost 5 bases; unmatched junction nucleotides: 7. The DNA for the CDR3 is TGTGCCAGCAGCCCAGGAGACAGGGGGACTGAAGCTTTCTTT. Amino acid sequence: CASSPGDRGTEAFF.